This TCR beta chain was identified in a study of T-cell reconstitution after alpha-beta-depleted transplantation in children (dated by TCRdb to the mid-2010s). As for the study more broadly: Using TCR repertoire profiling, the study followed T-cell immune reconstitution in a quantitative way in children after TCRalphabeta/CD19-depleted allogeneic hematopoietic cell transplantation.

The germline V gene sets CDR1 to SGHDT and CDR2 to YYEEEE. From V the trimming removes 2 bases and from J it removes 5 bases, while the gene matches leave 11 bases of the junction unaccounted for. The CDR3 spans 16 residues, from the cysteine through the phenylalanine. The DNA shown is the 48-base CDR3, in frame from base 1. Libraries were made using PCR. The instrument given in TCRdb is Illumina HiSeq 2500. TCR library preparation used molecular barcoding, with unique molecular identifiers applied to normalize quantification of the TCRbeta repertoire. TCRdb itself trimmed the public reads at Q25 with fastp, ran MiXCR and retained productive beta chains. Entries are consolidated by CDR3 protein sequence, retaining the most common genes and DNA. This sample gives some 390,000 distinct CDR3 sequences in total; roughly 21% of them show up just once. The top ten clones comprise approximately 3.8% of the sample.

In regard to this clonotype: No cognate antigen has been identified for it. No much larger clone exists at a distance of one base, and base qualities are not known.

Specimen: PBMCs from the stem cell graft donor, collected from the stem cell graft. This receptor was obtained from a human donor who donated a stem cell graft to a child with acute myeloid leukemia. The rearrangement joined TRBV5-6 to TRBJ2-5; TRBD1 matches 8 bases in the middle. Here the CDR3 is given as CASSLSRTGTPETQYF. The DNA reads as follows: TGTGCCAGCAGCTTATCTCGGACAGGGACCCCGGAGACCCAGTACTTC.